This TCR beta chain is from a study of CD8 T cells in ankylosing spondylitis. TCRdb recomputed calls from the 5' RACE reads with MiXCR, one row per CDR3 protein. The data show about 160,000 distinct CDR3 sequences, 9.8% seen once. There are 16 residues in the CDR3. V dropped 4 bases and J dropped 4 bases, with 18 bases sitting between them. CDR1 is LGHNA and CDR2 is YSLEER in the germline V gene. This clonotype was seen a few times. This clonotype originated in a female donor with ankylosing spondylitis or in good health (not recorded which). Material: blood, either unsorted or a sorted T cell fraction (not recorded which). This chain connects TRBV4-3 to TRBJ2-3, with D tentatively TRBD1 or TRBD2 (8 bases each). This CDR3 is CASSPQGAGGADTQYF. DNA of the CDR3: TGCGCCAGCAGCCCCCAGGGGGCGGGAGGTGCAGATACGCAGTATTTT.